The source of this TCR beta chain is a study of blood T cell repertoires in COVID-19. The overall study: The study drew acute and convalescent COVID-19 samples from the United States, Italy and Spain. T cells, B-cell-depleted T cells, or PBMCs provided the cDNA or gDNA that served as material.

In the authors' workflow: Using reference gene primer amplification, nucleated cell counts were estimated. TCRdb keeps only in-frame clones here, not all; method: immunoSEQ multiplex PCR. From that table come the V and J calls and clone size; the DNA was used to work out D and trimming. The sample lists under 150,000 clones; more than 70% were seen once. Per germline, CDR1 SNHLY and CDR2 FYNNEI. Trimming removed 6 bases from V and 0 bases from J, with 12 bases in between. This CDR3 has 14 amino acids. The gene calls are TRBV2 and TRBJ2-7; a possible D gene is TRBD1 (6 bases). The TCR comes from an elderly man with active or convalescent COVID-19. The specimen was peripheral blood. The CDR3, as DNA: TGTGCCAGCAGAAGTGACAGGAGCTCCTACGAGCAGTACTTC. It encodes CASRSDRSSYEQYF.